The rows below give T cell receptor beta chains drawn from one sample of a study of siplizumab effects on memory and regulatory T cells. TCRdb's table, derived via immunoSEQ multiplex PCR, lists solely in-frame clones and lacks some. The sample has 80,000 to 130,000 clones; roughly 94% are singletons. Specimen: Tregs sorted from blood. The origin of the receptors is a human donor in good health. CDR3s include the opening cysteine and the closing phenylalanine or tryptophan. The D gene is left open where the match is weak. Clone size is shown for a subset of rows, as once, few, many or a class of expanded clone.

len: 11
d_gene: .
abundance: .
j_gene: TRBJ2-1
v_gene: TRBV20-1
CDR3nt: TGCAGTGCTAGCTTGCGCGATGAGCAGTTCTTC
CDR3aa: CSASLRDEQFF

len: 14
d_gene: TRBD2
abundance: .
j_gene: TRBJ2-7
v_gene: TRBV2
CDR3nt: TGTGCCAGCATTTTTGGGACTAGGTCGAGCGAGCAGTACTTC
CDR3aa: CASIFGTRSSEQYF

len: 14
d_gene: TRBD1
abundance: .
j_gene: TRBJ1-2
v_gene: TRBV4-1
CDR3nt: TGCGCCAGCAGCCACCACAGGGGGCGCGAGGGCTACACCTTC
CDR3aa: CASSHHRGREGYTF

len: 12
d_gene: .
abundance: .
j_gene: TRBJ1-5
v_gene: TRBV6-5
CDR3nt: TGTGCCAGCAAACAGGGCGATCAGCCCCAGCATTTT
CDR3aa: CASKQGDQPQHF

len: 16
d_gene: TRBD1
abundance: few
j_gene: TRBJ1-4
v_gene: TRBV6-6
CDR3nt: TGTGCCAGCAGCCAGGACAGGGGAGCAACTAATGAAAAACTGTTTTTT
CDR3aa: CASSQDRGATNEKLFF

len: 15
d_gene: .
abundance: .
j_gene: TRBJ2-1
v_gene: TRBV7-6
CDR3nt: TGTGCCAGCAGCTTAGCGGGAGCGAGGTTGGGTGAGCAGTTCTTC
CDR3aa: CASSLAGARLGEQFF

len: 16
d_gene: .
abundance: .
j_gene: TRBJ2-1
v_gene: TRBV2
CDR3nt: TGTGCCAGCAGGGCCCCCCTGACAGGAAGGGGACATGAGCAGTTCTTC
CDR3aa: CASRAPLTGRGHEQFF

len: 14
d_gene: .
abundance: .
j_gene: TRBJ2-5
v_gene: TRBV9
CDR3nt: TGTGCCAGCAGCGTAGATATAGCACAAGAGACCCAGTACTTC
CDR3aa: CASSVDIAQETQYF

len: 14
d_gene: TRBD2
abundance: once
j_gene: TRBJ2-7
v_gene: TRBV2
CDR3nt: TGTGCCAGCTGGGGGACTAGCGGAAATTACGAGCAGTACTTC
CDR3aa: CASWGTSGNYEQYF

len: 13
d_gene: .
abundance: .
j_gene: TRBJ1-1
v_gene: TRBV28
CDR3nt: TGTGCCAGCAGCTTGGACAGCTACCGCGTGGCTTTCTTT
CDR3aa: CASSLDSYRVAFF

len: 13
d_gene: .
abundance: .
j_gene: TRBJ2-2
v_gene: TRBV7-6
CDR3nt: TGTGCCAGCAGGGGGCGGGCGTCCGGGGAGCTGTTTTTT
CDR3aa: CASRGRASGELFF